This entry lists 20 T cell receptor beta chains sequenced from one sample in a study of blood T cell repertoires in COVID-19. Assay: immunoSEQ multiplex PCR; the TCRdb copy retains only in-frame clones and omits some. The data hold 150,000 to 250,000 clones, with about 86% observed a single time. The sample was PBMCs or T cells enriched from blood (not recorded which). These receptors all come from a man aged 35 to 55 who had recovered from COVID-19.

This sequence joins TRBV5-5 and TRBJ1-6; D gene ambiguous. The CDR3 has 15 amino acids. Germline V gene data show CDR1 as SGHKS and CDR2 as YYEKEE (reference sequence). V lost 2 bases and J 0 bases, leaving 6 bases between the germline ends. CDR3 DNA sequence: TGTGCCAGCAGCTTTGAGAGCTCCTATAATTCACCCCTCCACTTT. This translates into CASSFESSYNSPLHF.

This chain joins TRBV3-1 (or the pseudogene TRBV3-2) and TRBJ1-2; a weak D match, TRBD1 (6 bases). The germline gives CDR1 LGHDT, CDR2 YNNKEL (reference sequence). CDR3 length: 13 amino acids. Trimming pared 5 bases from V and 2 bases from J, leaving 9 bases between. The DNA for the CDR3 is TGTGCCAGCAGCGTAGGGGGAAACTATGGCTACACCTTC. Protein product: CASSVGGNYGYTF.

The rearrangement uses TRBV3-1 (or the pseudogene TRBV3-2) and TRBJ1-2; unclear D gene. Germline-derived CDR1 and CDR2 are LGHDT and YNNKEL (reference sequence). V was trimmed by 1 base and J by 1 base, leaving 7 bases between them. The CDR3 is 14 amino acids. CDR3 in DNA: TGTGCCAGCAGCCAAGGAGGCCGTAACTATGGCTACACCTTC. It encodes CASSQGGRNYGYTF.

The CDR3 nucleotides read TGTGCCTGGAGTGTCGGCGGGGCTGGGAAGACCCAGTACTTC. As protein: CAWSVGGAGKTQYF. The V call is TRBV30, the J call TRBJ2-5; tentative D call: TRBD2 (6 bases). V gave up 0 bases and J gave up 6 bases, with 14 bases separating them. Germline-derived CDR1 and CDR2 are GTSNPN and SVGIG (reference sequence). CDR3 size: 14 residues.

This rearrangement joins TRBV5-1 to TRBJ1-2; 7 nucleotides agree with TRBD1. The CDR3 is 14 amino acids. The V gene's germline CDR1 is SGHRS and CDR2 YFSETQ. Germline trimming cut 1 base from V and 2 bases from J; bases unmatched to any gene: 2. DNA of the CDR3: TGCGCCAGCAGCTTGCAGACAGGGAACTATGGCTACACCTTC. Protein: CASSLQTGNYGYTF.

V gene TRBV30 combines with J gene TRBJ1-3; 8 nucleotides match TRBD1. The CDR3 loop spans 15 amino acids. In germline, CDR1 is GTSNPN, CDR2 SVGIG (reference sequence). V shed 1 base and J 4 bases; nucleotides not matched to a gene: 6. CDR3 region: CAWSAQGAGGNTIYF. CDR3 DNA: TGTGCCTGGAGTGCTCAGGGGGCGGGAGGAAACACCATATATTTT. Based on the CDR3 plus reference TRBV30 and TRBJ1-3, the full variable domain is SQTIHQWPATLVQPVGSPLSLECTVEGTSNPNLYWYRQAAGRGLQLLFYSVGIGQISSEVPQNLSASRPQDRQFILSSKKLLLSDSGFYLCAWSAQGAGGNTIYFGEGSWLTVV.

The rearrangement joins TRBV5-5 to TRBJ1-2; D not certain. The CDR3 has 14 residues. Germline V CDR1 and CDR2: SGHKS, YYEKEE (reference sequence). Trimming left V 2 bases short and J 1 base short, with 9 bases between. As DNA, the CDR3 is TGTGCCAGCAGCTTATTACACAATAACTATGGCTACACCTTC. It codes for CASSLLHNNYGYTF.

The chain is built from TRBV7-9 and TRBJ2-2; 11 bases map to TRBD2. In germline, CDR1 is SEHNR, CDR2 FQNEAQ (reference sequence). This CDR3 is 15 amino acids long. Germline trimming cut 5 bases from V and 5 bases from J; bases unmatched to any gene: 4. Here the CDR3 reads CASSVRLAGTGELFF. Written as DNA, the CDR3 is TGTGCCAGCAGCGTCCGACTAGCGGGGACCGGGGAGCTGTTTTTT.

The rearrangement links TRBV5-1 to TRBJ1-1, with 7 bases identical to TRBD1. This CDR3 has 15 amino acids. V dropped 3 bases and J dropped 1; count of bases not matched to a gene: 6. Germline CDR1 SGHRS, CDR2 YFSETQ. For the CDR3, the DNA is TGCGCCAGCAGCTCCGACAGGGCGGGGAACACTGAAGCTTTCTTT. It encodes CASSSDRAGNTEAFF.

This rearrangement joins TRBV29-1 to TRBJ2-7, with 9 bases fitting TRBD1. Germline-derived CDR1 and CDR2 are SQVTM and ANQGSEA. CDR3 length equals 13 residues. J gave up 2 bases and V 8 bases, and 7 bases lay outside the gene matches. CDR3 DNA sequence: TGCAGCTTTAGACAGGGGGGGACCTACGAGCAGTACTTC. Amino acids: CSFRQGGTYEQYF.

This clone was observed once. CDR3 sequence reads: CASSLDQPTSGVSTDTQYF. CDR3 coding DNA: TGCGCCAGCAGCTTGGATCAACCTACTAGCGGGGTTAGCACAGATACGCAGTATTTT. The chain has TRBV5-1 and TRBJ2-3; 10 bases align to TRBD2. J lost 0 bases, V lost 0 bases, and 10 bases had no gene match. The CDR3 contains 19 residues. Germline CDR1 SGHRS, CDR2 YFSETQ.

V and J are TRBV6-5 and TRBJ1-2, with TRBD1 matching over 8 bases. V was pared by 6 bases and J by 0 bases, with 3 bases of the junction left unmatched. Germline loops: CDR1 MNHEY, CDR2 SVGAGI. The CDR3 is 14 residues long. The CDR3 coding sequence is TGTGCCAGCAGGGCGGGACAGGCTAACTATGGCTACACCTTC. It encodes CASRAGQANYGYTF.

This clone has only one observation. V is TRBV14 and J is TRBJ2-7, with D tentatively TRBD1 (5 bases). Germline values: CDR1 SGHDN, CDR2 FVKESK. Trimming removed 4 bases from V and 2 bases from J, with 15 bases in between. The CDR3 is 15 residues long. The CDR3 nucleotides read TGTGCCAGCAGCCGCTTCGGACATCCGCCCTACGAGCAGTACTTC. Translating it yields CASSRFGHPPYEQYF.

V is TRBV5-1 and J is TRBJ1-1, with D uncertain. There are 15 residues in the CDR3. Looked up from germline, CDR1 is SGHRS and CDR2 is YFSETQ. V lost 7 bases and J lost 0, with 16 bases in between. CDR3 sequence (DNA): TGCGCCAGCGGGGTCGGAGGGCTCATGAACACTGAAGCTTTCTTT. Translating it yields CASGVGGLMNTEAFF.

V usage is TRBV4-1 and J usage is TRBJ2-7, with 8 bases that match TRBD1. CDR1 is MGHRA, CDR2 YSYEKL, per germline. The CDR3 has 15 residues. V trimming: 0 bases; J trimming: 3 bases; junction bases outside the gene matches: 4. Written as DNA, the CDR3 is TGCGCCAGCAGCCAAGATGGACAGGGCCTCTACGAGCAGTACTTC. This codes for CASSQDGQGLYEQYF.

This clone was seen a few times. The V and J genes are TRBV15 and TRBJ1-4, with D hard to call. The CDR3 has 13 amino acids. V was shortened by 0 bases and J by 15 bases, with 14 bases between the two germline ends. CDR1 and CDR2 from the germline V gene are LNHNV and YYDKDF (reference sequence). CDR3: CATSRDISRLVFF. CDR3 in DNA: TGTGCCACCAGCAGAGACATAAGCAGACTTGTGTTTTTT.

This chain connects TRBV14 to TRBJ1-1; D is unclear. Germline lookup yields CDR1 SGHDN and CDR2 FVKESK. With 4 bases removed from V and 1 base from J, the gap between germline ends came to 10 bases. The CDR3 has 14 amino acids. In DNA, the CDR3 is TGTGCCAGCAGCCGAGGGCTATCGAACACTGAAGCTTTCTTT. Its translation: CASSRGLSNTEAFF.

V and J are TRBV11-2 and TRBJ2-7; weak D call: TRBD1 (6 bases). The V gene's germline CDR1 is SGHAT and CDR2 FQNNGV. Trimming cost V 3 bases and J 3 bases, with 24 bases left between them. The CDR3 is 18 residues long. CDR3 amino acids: CASSFAPSRVGAGYEQYF. The CDR3 nucleotides are TGTGCCAGCAGCTTCGCCCCCTCCCGCGTGGGGGCAGGCTACGAGCAGTACTTC.

This rearrangement joins TRBV15 to TRBJ1-1, with 7 bases fitting TRBD1. This CDR3 has 15 residues. With V trimmed by 0 bases and J by 9 bases, 10 bases remained unmatched. Germline V gene sequence: CDR1 LNHNV, CDR2 YYDKDF (reference sequence). The CDR3 loop is CATSREVRDSVKAFF. The CDR3 bases are TGTGCCACCAGCAGAGAAGTGAGGGACAGTGTTAAAGCTTTCTTT.

J is TRBJ1-1 and V is TRBV5-6; a weak D match, TRBD1 (6 bases). Trimming took off 4 bases at V and 4 bases at J, with 17 bases between the two ends. The CDR3 has 15 residues. The germline V gene has CDR1 SGHDT and CDR2 YYEEEE. CDR3 residues: CASSRARGVGTEAFF. For the CDR3, the DNA is TGTGCCAGCAGCCGAGCCAGGGGTGTGGGCACTGAAGCTTTCTTT.